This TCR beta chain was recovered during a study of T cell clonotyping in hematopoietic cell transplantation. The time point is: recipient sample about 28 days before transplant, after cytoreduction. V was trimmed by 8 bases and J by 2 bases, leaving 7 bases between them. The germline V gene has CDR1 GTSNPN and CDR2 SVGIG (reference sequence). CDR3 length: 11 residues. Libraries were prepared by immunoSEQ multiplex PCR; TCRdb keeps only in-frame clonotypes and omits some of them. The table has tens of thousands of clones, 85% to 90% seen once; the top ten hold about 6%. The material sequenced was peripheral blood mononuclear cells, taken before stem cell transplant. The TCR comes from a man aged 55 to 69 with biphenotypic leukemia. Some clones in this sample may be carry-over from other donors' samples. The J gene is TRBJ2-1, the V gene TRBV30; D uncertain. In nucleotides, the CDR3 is TGTGCCGCCCTAGCCTACAATGAGCAGTTCTTC. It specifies CAALAYNEQFF.